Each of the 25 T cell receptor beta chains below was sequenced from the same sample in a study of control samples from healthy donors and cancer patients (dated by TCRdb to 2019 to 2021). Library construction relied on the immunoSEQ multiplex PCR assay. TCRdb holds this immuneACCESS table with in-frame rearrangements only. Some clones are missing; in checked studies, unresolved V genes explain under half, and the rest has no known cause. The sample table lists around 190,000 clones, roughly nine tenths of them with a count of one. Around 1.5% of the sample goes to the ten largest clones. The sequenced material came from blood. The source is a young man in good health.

The CDR3 protein is CASTTSRRHEQYF. The CDR3 DNA is TGTGCCAGCACCACCAGCAGGAGGCACGAGCAGTACTTC. The J gene is TRBJ2-7, the V gene TRBV7-7; D perhaps matches TRBD2 (5 bases). The CDR3 extends over 13 amino acids. CDR1 is SSHAT, CDR2 FNYEAQ, per germline (reference sequence). V was clipped by 7 bases and J by 5 bases, with 15 bases between them.

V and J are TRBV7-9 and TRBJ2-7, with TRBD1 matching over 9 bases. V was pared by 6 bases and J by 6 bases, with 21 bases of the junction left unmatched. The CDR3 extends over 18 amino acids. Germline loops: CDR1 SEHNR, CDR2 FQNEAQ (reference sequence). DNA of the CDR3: TGTGCCAGCAGGGATACCGAAGGGTTTGACAGGGGGTCCCCCGAGCAGTACTTC. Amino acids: CASRDTEGFDRGSPEQYF.

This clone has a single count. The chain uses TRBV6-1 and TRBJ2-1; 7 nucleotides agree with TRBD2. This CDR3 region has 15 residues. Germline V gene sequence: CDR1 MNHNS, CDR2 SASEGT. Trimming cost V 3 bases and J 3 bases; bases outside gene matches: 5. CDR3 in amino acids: CASSEGLNYYNEQFF. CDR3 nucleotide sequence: TGTGCCAGCAGTGAGGGACTAAATTACTACAATGAGCAGTTCTTC.

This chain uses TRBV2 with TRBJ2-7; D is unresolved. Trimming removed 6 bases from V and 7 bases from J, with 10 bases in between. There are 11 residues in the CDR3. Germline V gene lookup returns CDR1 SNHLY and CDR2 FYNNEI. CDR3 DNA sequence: TGTGCCAGCAGGGAGTGGCAGGAGCAGTACTTC. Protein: CASREWQEQYF.

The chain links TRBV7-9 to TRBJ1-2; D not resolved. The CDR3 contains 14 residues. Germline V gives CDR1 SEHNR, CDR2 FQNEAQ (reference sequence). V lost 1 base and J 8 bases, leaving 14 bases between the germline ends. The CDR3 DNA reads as TGTGCCAGCAGCTTAGTTGGCAACTATGCAGGCTACACCTTC. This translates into CASSLVGNYAGYTF.

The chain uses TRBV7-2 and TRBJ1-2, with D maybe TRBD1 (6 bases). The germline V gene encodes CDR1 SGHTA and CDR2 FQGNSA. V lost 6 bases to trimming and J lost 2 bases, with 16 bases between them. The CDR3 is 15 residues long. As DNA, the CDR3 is TGTGCCAGCAGACAAGACAGGAATCCCAACTATGGCTACACCTTC. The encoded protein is CASRQDRNPNYGYTF.

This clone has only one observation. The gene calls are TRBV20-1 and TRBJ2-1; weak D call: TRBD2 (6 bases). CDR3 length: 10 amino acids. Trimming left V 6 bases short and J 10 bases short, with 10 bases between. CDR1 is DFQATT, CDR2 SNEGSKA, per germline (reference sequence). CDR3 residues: CSAKLAEQFF. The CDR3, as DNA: TGCAGTGCAAAACTAGCCGAGCAGTTCTTC.

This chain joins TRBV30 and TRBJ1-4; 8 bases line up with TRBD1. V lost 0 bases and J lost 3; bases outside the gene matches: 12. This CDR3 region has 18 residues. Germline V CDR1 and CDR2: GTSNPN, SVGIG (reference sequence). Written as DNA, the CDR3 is TGTGCCTGGAGTGTACAGGGGGGGAGGGTAGCGTCTAATGAAAAACTGTTTTTT. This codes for CAWSVQGGRVASNEKLFF.

The CDR3 loop is CASSSWTAANSPLHF. For the CDR3, the DNA is TGTGCCAGCAGCTCCTGGACAGCGGCCAATTCACCCCTCCACTTT. The genes are TRBV7-9 and TRBJ1-6; D possibly corresponds to TRBD1 (6 bases). CDR1 and CDR2 from the germline V gene are SEHNR and FQNEAQ (reference sequence). CDR3 length equals 15 residues. Trimming took off 4 bases at V and 7 bases at J, with 14 bases between the two ends.

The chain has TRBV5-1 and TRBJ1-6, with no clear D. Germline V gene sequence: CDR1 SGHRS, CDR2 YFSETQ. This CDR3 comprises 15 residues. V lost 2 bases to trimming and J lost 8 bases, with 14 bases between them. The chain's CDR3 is CASSLQPGGDSPLHF. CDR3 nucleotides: TGCGCCAGCAGCTTACAGCCCGGAGGTGATTCACCCCTCCACTTT. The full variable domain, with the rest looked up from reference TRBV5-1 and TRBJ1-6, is KAGVTQTPRYLIKTRGQQVTLSCSPISGHRSVSWYQQTPGQGLQFLFEYFSETQRNKGNFPGRFSGRQFSNSRSEMNVSTLELGDSALYLCASSLQPGGDSPLHFGNGTRLTVT.

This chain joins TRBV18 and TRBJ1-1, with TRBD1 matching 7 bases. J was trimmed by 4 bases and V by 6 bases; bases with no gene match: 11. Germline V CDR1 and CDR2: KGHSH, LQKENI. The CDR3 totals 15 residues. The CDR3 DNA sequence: TGTGCCAGCTCGCCTACAGGGGCAGGGAGCACTGAAGCTTTCTTT. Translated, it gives CASSPTGAGSTEAFF.

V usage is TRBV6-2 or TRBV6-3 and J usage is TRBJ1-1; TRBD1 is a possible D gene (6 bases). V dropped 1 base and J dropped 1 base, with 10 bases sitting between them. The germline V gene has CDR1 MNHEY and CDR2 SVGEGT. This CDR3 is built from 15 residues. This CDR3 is CASSYLGRGNTEAFF. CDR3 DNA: TGTGCCAGCAGTTACTTAGGCAGGGGGAACACTGAAGCTTTCTTT.

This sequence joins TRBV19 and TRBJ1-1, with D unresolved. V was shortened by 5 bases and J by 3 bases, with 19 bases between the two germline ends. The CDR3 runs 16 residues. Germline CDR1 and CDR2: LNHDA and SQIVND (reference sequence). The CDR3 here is CASSQMAPGSHTEAFF. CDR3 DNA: TGTGCCAGTAGTCAGATGGCACCCGGCTCTCACACTGAAGCTTTCTTT. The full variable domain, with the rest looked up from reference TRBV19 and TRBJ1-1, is DGGITQSPKYLFRKEGQNVTLSCEQNLNHDAMYWYRQDPGQGLRLIYYSQIVNDFQKGDIAEGYSVSREKKESFPLTVTSAQKNPTAFYLCASSQMAPGSHTEAFFGQGTRLTVV.

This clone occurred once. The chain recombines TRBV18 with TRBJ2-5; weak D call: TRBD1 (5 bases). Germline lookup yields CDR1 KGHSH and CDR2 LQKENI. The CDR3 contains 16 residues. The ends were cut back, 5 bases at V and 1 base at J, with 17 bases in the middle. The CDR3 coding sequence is TGTGCCAGCTCAACTACAGGTTCCTCGGCCCAAGAGACCCAGTACTTC. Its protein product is CASSTTGSSAQETQYF.

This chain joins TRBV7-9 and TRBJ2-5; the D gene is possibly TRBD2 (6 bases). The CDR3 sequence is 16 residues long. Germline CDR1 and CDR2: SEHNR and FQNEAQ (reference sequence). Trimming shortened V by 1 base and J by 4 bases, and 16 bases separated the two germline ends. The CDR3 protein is CASSLVGVVAVETQYF. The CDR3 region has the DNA TGTGCCAGCAGCTTAGTCGGCGTGGTAGCGGTAGAGACCCAGTACTTC. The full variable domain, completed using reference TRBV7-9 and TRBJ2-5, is DTGVSQNPRHKITKRGQNVTFRCDPISEHNRLYWYRQTLGQGPEFLTYFQNEAQLEKSRLLSDRFSAERPKGSFSTLEIQRTEQGDSAMYLCASSLVGVVAVETQYFGPGTRLLVL.

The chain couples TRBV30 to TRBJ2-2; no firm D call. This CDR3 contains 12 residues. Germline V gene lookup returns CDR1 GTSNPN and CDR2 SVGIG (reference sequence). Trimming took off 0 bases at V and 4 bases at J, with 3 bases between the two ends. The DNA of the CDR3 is TGTGCCTGGAGTGTTTTCACCGGGGAGCTGTTTTTT. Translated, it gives CAWSVFTGELFF. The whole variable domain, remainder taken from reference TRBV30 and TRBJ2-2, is SQTIHQWPATLVQPVGSPLSLECTVEGTSNPNLYWYRQAAGRGLQLLFYSVGIGQISSEVPQNLSASRPQDRQFILSSKKLLLSDSGFYLCAWSVFTGELFFGEGSRLTVL.

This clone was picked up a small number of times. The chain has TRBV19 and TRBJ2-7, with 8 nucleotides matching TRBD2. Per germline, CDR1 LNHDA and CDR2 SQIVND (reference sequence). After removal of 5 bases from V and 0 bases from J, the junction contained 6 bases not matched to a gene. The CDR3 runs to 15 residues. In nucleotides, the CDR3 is TGTGCCAGTAGTCCGGTAGCGGGATCCTCCTACGAGCAGTACTTC. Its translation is CASSPVAGSSYEQYF.

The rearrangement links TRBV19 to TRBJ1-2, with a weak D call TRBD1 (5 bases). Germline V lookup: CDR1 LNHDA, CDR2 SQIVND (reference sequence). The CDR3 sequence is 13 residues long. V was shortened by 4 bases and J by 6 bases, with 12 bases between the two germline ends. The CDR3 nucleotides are TGTGCCAGTAGTAATGTGGGGGAGGATGGCTACACCTTC. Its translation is CASSNVGEDGYTF.

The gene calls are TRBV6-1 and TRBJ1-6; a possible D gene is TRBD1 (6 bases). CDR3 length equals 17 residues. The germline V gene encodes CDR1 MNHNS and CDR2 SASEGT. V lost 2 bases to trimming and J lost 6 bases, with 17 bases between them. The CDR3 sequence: CASSERGAGTLNSPLHF. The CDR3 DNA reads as TGTGCCAGCAGTGAAAGGGGCGCGGGGACACTTAATTCACCCCTCCACTTT.

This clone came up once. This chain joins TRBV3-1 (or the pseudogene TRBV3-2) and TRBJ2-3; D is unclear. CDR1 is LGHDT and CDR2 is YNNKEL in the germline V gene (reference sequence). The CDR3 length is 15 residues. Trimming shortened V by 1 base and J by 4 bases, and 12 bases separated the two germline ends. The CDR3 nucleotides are TGTGCCAGCAGCCAAGCCGCCTCTATAGCAGATACGCAGTATTTT. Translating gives CASSQAASIADTQYF.

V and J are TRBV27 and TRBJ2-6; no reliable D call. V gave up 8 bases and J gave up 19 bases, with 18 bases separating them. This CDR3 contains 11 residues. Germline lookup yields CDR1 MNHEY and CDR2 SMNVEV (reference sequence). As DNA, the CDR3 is TGTGCCAGCGGCCAAAGTGGGAAAAGAACTTTC. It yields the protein CASGQSGKRTF.

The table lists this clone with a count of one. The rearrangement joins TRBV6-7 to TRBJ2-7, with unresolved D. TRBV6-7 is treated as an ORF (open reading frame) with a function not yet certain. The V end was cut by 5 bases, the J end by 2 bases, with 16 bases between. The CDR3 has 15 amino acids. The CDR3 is CASSALQSAAYEQYF. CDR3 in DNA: TGTGCCAGCAGTGCCCTCCAGAGCGCGGCCTACGAGCAGTACTTC.

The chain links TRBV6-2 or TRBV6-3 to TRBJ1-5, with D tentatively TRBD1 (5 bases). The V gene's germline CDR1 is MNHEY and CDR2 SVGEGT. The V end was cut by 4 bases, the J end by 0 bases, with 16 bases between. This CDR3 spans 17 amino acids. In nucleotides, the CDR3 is TGTGCCAGCAGTTCTATAGGGGCCGAAGTTAGCAATCAGCCCCAGCATTTT. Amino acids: CASSSIGAEVSNQPQHF.

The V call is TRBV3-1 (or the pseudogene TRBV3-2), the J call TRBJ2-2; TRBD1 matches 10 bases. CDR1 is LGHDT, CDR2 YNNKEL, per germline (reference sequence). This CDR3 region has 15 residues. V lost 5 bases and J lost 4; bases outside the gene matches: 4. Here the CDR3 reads CASSTRDRGTGELFF. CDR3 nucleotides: TGTGCCAGCAGCACCCGGGACAGGGGCACCGGGGAGCTGTTTTTT.

The CDR3 DNA reads TGTGCCAGCAGTTTACGCGGACAGGGGGTTTTGAGCAATCAGCCCCAGCATTTT. It is translated as CASSLRGQGVLSNQPQHF. This sequence joins TRBV27 and TRBJ1-5, with 10 nucleotides matching TRBD1. The trim removed 2 bases at V and 1 base at J, leaving 8 bases unmatched. CDR3 length: 18 residues. The V gene's germline CDR1 is MNHEY and CDR2 SMNVEV (reference sequence).